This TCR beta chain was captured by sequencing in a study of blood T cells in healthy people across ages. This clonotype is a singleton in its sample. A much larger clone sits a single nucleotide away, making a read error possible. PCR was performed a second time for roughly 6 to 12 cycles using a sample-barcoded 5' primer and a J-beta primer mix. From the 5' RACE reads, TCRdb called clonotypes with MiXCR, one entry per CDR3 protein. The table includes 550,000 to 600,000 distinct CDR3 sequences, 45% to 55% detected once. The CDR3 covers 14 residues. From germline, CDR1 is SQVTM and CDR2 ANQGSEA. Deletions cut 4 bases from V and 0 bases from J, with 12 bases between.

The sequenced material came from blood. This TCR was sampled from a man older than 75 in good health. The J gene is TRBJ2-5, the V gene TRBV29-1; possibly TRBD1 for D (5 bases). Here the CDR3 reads CSVVMGPYQETQYF. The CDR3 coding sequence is TGCAGCGTTGTGATGGGGCCCTACCAAGAGACCCAGTACTTC.